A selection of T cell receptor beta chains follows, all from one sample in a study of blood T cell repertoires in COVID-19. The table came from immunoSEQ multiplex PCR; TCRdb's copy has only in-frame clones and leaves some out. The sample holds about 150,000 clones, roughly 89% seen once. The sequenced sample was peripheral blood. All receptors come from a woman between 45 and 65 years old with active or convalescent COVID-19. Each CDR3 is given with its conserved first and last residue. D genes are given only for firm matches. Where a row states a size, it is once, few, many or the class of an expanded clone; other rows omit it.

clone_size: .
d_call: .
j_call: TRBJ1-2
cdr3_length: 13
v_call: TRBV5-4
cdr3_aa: CASSVDSYYGYTF
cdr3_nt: TGTGCCAGCAGCGTCGACAGTTACTATGGCTACACCTTC

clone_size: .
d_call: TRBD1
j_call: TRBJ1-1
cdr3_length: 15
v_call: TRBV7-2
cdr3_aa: CASSSLTGGGTEAFF
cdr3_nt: TGTGCCAGCAGCTCCCTAACAGGGGGAGGGACTGAAGCTTTCTTT

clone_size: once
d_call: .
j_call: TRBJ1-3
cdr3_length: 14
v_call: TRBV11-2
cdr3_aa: CASSFGQGRNTIYF
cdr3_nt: TGTGCCAGCAGCTTCGGGCAGGGGAGAAACACCATATATTTT

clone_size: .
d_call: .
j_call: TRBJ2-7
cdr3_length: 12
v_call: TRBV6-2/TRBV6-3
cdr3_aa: CASSTVSYEQYF
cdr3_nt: TGTGCCAGCAGCACAGTTTCCTACGAGCAGTACTTC

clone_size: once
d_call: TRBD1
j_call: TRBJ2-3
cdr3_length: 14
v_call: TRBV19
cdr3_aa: CASGQGAGTDTQYF
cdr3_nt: TGTGCCAGTGGACAGGGGGCAGGCACAGATACGCAGTATTTT

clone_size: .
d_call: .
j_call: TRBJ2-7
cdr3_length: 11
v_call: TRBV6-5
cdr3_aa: CASNRGAEQYF
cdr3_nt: TGTGCCAGCAACCGCGGGGCCGAGCAGTACTTC

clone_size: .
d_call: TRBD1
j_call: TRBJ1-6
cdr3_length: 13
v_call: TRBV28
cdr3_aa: CASLGQYNSPLHF
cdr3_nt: TGTGCCAGCCTGGGACAGTATAATTCACCCCTCCACTTT

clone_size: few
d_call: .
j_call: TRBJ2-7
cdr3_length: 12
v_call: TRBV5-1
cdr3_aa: CASSWDKGEQYF
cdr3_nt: TGCGCCAGCAGCTGGGACAAGGGCGAGCAGTACTTC

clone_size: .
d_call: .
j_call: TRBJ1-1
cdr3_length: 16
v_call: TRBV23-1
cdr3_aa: CASSQSQKKADTEAFF
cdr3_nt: TGCGCCAGCAGTCAATCCCAGAAAAAGGCGGACACTGAAGCTTTCTTT

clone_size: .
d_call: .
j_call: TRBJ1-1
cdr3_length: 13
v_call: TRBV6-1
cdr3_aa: CASSENRRTEAFF
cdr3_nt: TGTGCCAGCAGTGAAAACAGGCGGACTGAAGCTTTCTTT

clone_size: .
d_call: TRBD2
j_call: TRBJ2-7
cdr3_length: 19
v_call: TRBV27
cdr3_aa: CASSLTKGTSGRGVYEQYF
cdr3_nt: TGTGCCAGCAGTCTAACAAAAGGGACTAGCGGGAGAGGGGTCTACGAGCAGTACTTC

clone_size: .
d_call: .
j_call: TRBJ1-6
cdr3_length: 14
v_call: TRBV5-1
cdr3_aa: CASSLREINSPLHF
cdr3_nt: TGCGCCAGCAGCTTGCGGGAGATAAATTCACCCCTCCACTTT

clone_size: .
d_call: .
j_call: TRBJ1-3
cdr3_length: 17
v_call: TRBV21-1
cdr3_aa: CASSKIRTRVGGNTIYF
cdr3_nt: TGTGCCAGCAGCAAGATCCGGACCAGGGTGGGCGGAAACACCATATATTTT

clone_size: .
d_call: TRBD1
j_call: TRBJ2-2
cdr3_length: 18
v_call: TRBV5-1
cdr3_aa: CASRSDRVLVPLSGELFF
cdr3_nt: TGCGCCAGCAGATCTGACAGGGTATTGGTCCCCTTATCCGGGGAGCTGTTTTTT

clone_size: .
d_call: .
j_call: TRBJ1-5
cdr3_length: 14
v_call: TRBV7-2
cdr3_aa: CASSLRGSNQPQHF
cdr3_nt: TGTGCCAGCAGCTTACGGGGAAGCAATCAGCCCCAGCATTTT

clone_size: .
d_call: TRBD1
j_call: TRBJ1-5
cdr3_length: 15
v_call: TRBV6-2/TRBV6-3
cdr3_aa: CASSYLTGYNQPQHF
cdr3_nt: TGTGCCAGCAGTTACCTGACAGGGTACAATCAGCCCCAGCATTTT

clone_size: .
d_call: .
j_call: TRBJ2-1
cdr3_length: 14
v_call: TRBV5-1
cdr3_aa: CASSGRRGNNEQFF
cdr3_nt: TGCGCCAGCAGCGGGAGACGGGGGAATAATGAGCAGTTCTTC

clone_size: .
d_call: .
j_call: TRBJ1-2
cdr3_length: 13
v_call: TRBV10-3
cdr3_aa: CAISGWGESGYTF
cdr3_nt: TGTGCCATCAGTGGATGGGGGGAATCTGGCTACACCTTC

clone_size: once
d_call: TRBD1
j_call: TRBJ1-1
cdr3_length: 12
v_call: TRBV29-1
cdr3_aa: CSVEDSGGIAFF
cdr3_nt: TGCAGCGTTGAAGATTCAGGGGGCATAGCTTTCTTT

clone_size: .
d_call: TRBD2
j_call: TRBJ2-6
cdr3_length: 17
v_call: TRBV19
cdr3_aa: CASSTSGTRVGANVLTF
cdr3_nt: TGTGCCAGTAGTACCTCCGGGACTAGGGTTGGGGCCAACGTCCTGACTTTC

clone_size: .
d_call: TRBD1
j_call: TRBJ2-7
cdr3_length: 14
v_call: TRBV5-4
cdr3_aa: CASSARTGNYKQYF
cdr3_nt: TGTGCCAGCAGCGCCCGGACAGGGAACTACAAGCAGTACTTC

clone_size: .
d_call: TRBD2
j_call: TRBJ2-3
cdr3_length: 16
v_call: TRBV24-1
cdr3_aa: CATSDFGTSGADTQYF
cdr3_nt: TGTGCCACCAGTGATTTCGGGACTAGCGGGGCAGATACGCAGTATTTT

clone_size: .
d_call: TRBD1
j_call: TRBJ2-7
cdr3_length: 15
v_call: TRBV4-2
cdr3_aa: CASSQDETGAGEQYF
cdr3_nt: TGTGCCAGCAGCCAAGATGAGACAGGGGCCGGGGAGCAGTACTTC

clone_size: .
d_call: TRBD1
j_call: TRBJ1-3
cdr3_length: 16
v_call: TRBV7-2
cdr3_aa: CASSADRSLSGNTIYF
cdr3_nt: TGTGCCAGCAGCGCGGACAGGAGCCTCTCTGGAAACACCATATATTTT

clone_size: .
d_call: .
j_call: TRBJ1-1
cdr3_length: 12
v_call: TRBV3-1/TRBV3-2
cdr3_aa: CASCSGGTEAFF
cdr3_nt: TGTGCCAGCTGTTCGGGGGGCACTGAAGCTTTCTTT

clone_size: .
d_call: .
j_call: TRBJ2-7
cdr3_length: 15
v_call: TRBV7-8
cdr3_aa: CASSRVQAKPYEQYF
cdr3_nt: TGTGCCAGCAGCCGAGTTCAGGCAAAACCTTACGAGCAGTACTTC

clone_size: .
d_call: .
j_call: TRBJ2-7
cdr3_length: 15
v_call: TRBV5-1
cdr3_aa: CASSSRGRSDYEQYF
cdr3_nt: TGCGCCAGCAGCTCAAGGGGAAGATCGGACTACGAGCAGTACTTC

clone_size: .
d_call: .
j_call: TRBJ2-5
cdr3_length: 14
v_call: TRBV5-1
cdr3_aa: CASSLDESRGTQYF
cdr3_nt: TGCGCCAGCAGCTTGGACGAATCGCGGGGGACCCAGTACTTC

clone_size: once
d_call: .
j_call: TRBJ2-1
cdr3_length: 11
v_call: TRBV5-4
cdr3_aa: CASSLRNEQFF
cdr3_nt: TGTGCCAGCAGCCTCCGCAATGAGCAGTTCTTC

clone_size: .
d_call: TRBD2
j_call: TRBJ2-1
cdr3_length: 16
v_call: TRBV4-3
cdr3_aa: CASSQDISGGANEQFF
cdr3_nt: TGCGCCAGCAGCCAAGACATTAGCGGGGGGGCCAATGAGCAGTTCTTC

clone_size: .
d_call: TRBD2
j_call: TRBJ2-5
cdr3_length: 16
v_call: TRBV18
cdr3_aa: CASSLLAGLPEETQYF
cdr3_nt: TGTGCCAGCTCACTCTTAGCGGGCCTACCCGAAGAGACCCAGTACTTC

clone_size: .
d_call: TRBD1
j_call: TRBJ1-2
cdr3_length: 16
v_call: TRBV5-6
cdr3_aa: CASSSGQGGPNYGYTF
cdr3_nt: TGTGCCAGCAGCTCCGGACAGGGAGGCCCTAACTATGGCTACACCTTC

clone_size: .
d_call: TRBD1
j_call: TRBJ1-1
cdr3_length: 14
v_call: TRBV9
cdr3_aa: CASSPNRGGTEAFF
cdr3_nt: TGTGCCAGCAGCCCAAACAGGGGCGGCACTGAAGCTTTCTTT

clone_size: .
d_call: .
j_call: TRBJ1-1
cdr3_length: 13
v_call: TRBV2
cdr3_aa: CASSLLGGTEAFF
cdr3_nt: TGTGCCAGCAGCCTCCTAGGGGGTACTGAAGCTTTCTTT

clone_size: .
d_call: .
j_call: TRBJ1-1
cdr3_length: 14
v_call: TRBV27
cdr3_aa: CASSFGLSNTEAFF
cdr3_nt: TGTGCCAGCAGTTTCGGACTCTCGAACACTGAAGCTTTCTTT

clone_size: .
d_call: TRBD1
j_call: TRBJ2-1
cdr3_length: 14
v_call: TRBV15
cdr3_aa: CATSTDRGGREQFF
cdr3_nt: TGTGCCACCAGCACGGACAGGGGGGGGCGGGAGCAGTTCTTC

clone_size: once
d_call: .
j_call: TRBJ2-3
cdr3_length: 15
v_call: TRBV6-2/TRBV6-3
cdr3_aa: CASGQDYPNTDTQYF
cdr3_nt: TGTGCCAGCGGCCAAGACTATCCTAACACAGATACGCAGTATTTT

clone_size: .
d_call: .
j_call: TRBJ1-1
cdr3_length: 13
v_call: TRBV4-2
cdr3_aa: CASSQVGFAEAFF
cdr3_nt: TGTGCCAGCAGCCAGGTCGGTTTCGCTGAAGCTTTCTTT

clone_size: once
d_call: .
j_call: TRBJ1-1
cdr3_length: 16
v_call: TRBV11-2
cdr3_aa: CASTFLLRGGDTEAFF
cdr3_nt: TGTGCCAGCACCTTCCTTTTACGGGGGGGTGACACTGAAGCTTTCTTT

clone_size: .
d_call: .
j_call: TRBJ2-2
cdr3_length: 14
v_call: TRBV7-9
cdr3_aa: CASPEEDYTGELFF
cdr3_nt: TGTGCCAGCCCGGAGGAGGACTACACCGGGGAGCTGTTTTTT

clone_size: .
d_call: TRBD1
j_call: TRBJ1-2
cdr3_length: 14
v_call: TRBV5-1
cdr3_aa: CASSLGTATYGYTF
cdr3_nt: TGCGCCAGCAGCTTAGGGACAGCAACCTATGGCTACACCTTC

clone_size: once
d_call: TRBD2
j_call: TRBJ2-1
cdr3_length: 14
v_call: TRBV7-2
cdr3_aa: CASRSSGGYNEQFF
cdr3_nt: TGTGCCAGCAGGTCGAGCGGGGGTTACAATGAGCAGTTCTTC